The 19 T cell receptor beta chains listed next were all sequenced from one sample in a study of shared clonotypes between healthy human individuals. Only in-frame clones appear in the TCRdb table, and some are missing; sequencing was by immunoSEQ multiplex PCR. The sample consists of about 2.3 million clones, around 90% of them appearing once. Sequenced material: naive CD4+ T cells from PBMCs. Subset meaning: CD45RA+ positively selected. Receptors were obtained from a man aged 18 to 29 in good health. Some clones in this sample may be carry-over from other donors' samples.

The DNA of the CDR3 is TGTGCCAGCAGCTACCGGGGCGGGAGTCCCAATGAGCAGTTCTTC. Translated, it gives CASSYRGGSPNEQFF. This chain joins TRBV5-5 and TRBJ2-1, with 7 bases that match TRBD2. This CDR3 is built from 15 residues. Germline V CDR1 and CDR2: SGHKS, YYEKEE (reference sequence). V trimming: 3 bases; J trimming: 6 bases; junction bases outside the gene matches: 9.

This clone was seen a single time. The rearrangement joins TRBV5-1 to TRBJ2-3; TRBD2 aligns across 8 bases. Germline CDR1 reads SGHRS; CDR2 reads YFSETQ. The CDR3 length is 21 residues. Trimming took 1 base from V and 0 from J; bases not matched to a gene: 19. Here the CDR3 reads CASSLTSGPIVPGPSTDTQYF. CDR3 coding DNA: TGCGCCAGCAGCTTGACTAGCGGACCCATCGTACCCGGTCCTAGCACAGATACGCAGTATTTT. Complete variable domain (other parts from reference TRBV5-1 and TRBJ2-3): KAGVTQTPRYLIKTRGQQVTLSCSPISGHRSVSWYQQTPGQGLQFLFEYFSETQRNKGNFPGRFSGRQFSNSRSEMNVSTLELGDSALYLCASSLTSGPIVPGPSTDTQYFGPGTRLTVL.

This clone was seen once. The V call is TRBV28, the J call TRBJ2-7, with 7 bases matching TRBD1. CDR1 is MDHEN and CDR2 is SYDVKM in the germline V gene. There are 12 residues in the CDR3. The trim removed 10 bases at V and 2 bases at J, leaving 5 bases unmatched. Here the CDR3 reads CATWDSTYEQYF. In DNA form, the CDR3 reads TGTGCCACTTGGGACAGCACCTACGAGCAGTACTTC.

Of note for this clone: Different DNA sequences within this sample yield the same CDR3. V gene TRBV28 combines with J gene TRBJ1-5; 8 bases are a match to TRBD1. Looked up from germline, CDR1 is MDHEN and CDR2 is SYDVKM. The CDR3 covers 15 residues. V shed 2 bases, J shed 2 bases, and the junction held 2 bases outside the gene matches. CDR3 in amino acids: CASSLPTGGNQPQHF. CDR3 in DNA: TGTGCCAGCAGTTTACCGACAGGGGGCAATCAGCCCCAGCATTTT.

This chain links TRBV6-5 with TRBJ2-6; D is ambiguous. V was clipped by 5 bases and J by 0 bases, with 5 bases between them. Germline loops: CDR1 MNHEY, CDR2 SVGAGI. The CDR3 has 14 amino acids. CDR3 loop: CASSRTSGANVLTF. The CDR3 region has the DNA TGTGCCAGCAGTCGAACCTCTGGGGCCAACGTCCTGACTTTC.

The chain employs TRBV5-4 and TRBJ1-4; D uncertain. The V end lost 4 bases, the J end lost 6 bases, and 10 bases lay between the germline ends. In germline, CDR1 is SGHNT, CDR2 YYREEE (reference sequence). The length of the CDR3 is 13 residues. The CDR3 region has the DNA TGTGCCAGCAGCAAACCTTCGGATGAAAAACTGTTTTTT. Protein product: CASSKPSDEKLFF.

V and J are TRBV9 and TRBJ2-6; 7 bases agree with TRBD1. V trimming: 4 bases; J trimming: 1 base; junction bases outside the gene matches: 8. The CDR3 loop spans 17 amino acids. Germline V gives CDR1 SGDLS, CDR2 YYNGEE. In DNA form, the CDR3 reads TGTGCCAGCAGCCCCAGACAGGGACGGTCTGGGGCCAACGTCCTGACTTTC. Translated, it gives CASSPRQGRSGANVLTF.

This sequence joins TRBV7-9 and TRBJ1-1, with a weak D call TRBD1 (6 bases). The CDR3 is made up of 13 amino acids. V lost 6 bases to trimming and J lost 3 bases, with 11 bases between them. Germline V lookup: CDR1 SEHNR, CDR2 FQNEAQ (reference sequence). The chain's CDR3 is CASRHRADTEAFF. CDR3 coding DNA: TGTGCCAGCAGACACAGGGCGGACACTGAAGCTTTCTTT.

The chain is built from TRBV19 and TRBJ1-2, with 9 bases matching TRBD1. This CDR3 has 13 amino acids. Germline V CDR1 and CDR2: LNHDA, SQIVND (reference sequence). The junction had 6 bases not matched to a gene; V was cut back by 5 bases and J by 8 bases. In DNA, the CDR3 is TGTGCCAGTAGTCGCTCCGGGACAGGGGGCTACACCTTC. Residues: CASSRSGTGGYTF.

Comment on this clone: Distinct nucleotide sequences in the sample also encode this CDR3. The chain combines TRBV18 with TRBJ1-4; D is uncertain. Trimming took 3 bases from V and 0 from J, leaving 11 bases between them. The CDR3 has 16 amino acids. Per the germline V gene, CDR1 is KGHSH and CDR2 is LQKENI. The CDR3: CASSPGSPATNEKLFF. The CDR3 DNA follows: TGTGCCAGCTCACCGGGCAGCCCTGCAACTAATGAAAAACTGTTTTTT.

V gene TRBV28 combines with J gene TRBJ1-6, with a tentative D call TRBD1 (5 bases). With 5 bases removed from V and 6 bases from J, the gap between germline ends came to 11 bases. The CDR3 has 14 residues. Looked up from germline, CDR1 is MDHEN and CDR2 is SYDVKM. This CDR3 reads CASSHDRTNSPLHF. DNA of the CDR3: TGTGCCAGCAGTCACGACAGAACTAATTCACCCCTCCACTTT.

CDR3 loop: CASSSHRGGVNTEAFF. CDR3 bases: TGTGCCAGCAGCTCTCACAGGGGAGGGGTGAACACTGAAGCTTTCTTT. V and J are TRBV7-2 and TRBJ1-1; 7 positions agree with TRBD1. Losses at the gene ends were 4 bases for V and 0 bases for J; bases not matched to a gene: 8. The CDR3 has 16 residues. Germline CDR1 SGHTA, CDR2 FQGNSA.

The chain has TRBV27 and TRBJ2-3; D might be TRBD1 (7 bases). Germline lookup yields CDR1 MNHEY and CDR2 SMNVEV (reference sequence). This CDR3 has 15 amino acids. Trimming took off 7 bases at V and 6 bases at J, with 20 bases between the two ends. CDR3 sequence reads: CASTPPPQGTDTQYF. The CDR3 DNA is TGTGCCAGCACCCCGCCCCCACAGGGGACTGATACGCAGTATTTT.

V gene TRBV4-1 combines with J gene TRBJ2-3; a possible D gene is TRBD2 (5 bases). In germline, CDR1 is MGHRA, CDR2 YSYEKL. The V gene lost 1 base and the J gene lost 2 bases, with 22 bases spanning the gap. The CDR3 runs to 19 residues. The CDR3 spells CASSQAISAGREATDTQYF. DNA of the CDR3: TGCGCCAGCAGCCAAGCGATTTCGGCGGGCAGAGAGGCCACAGATACGCAGTATTTT.

In its sample, this clone was seen once. V gene TRBV5-1 combines with J gene TRBJ2-1; TRBD2 aligns across 7 bases. The CDR3 is 19 residues long. Germline trimming cut 4 bases from V and 2 bases from J; bases unmatched to any gene: 18. Germline V gives CDR1 SGHRS, CDR2 YFSETQ. The CDR3 DNA sequence: TGCGCCAGCAGCCGAACAATCCCCATTAGCGGGCAAGCCTACAATGAGCAGTTCTTC. It translates to CASSRTIPISGQAYNEQFF.

The genes are TRBV28 and TRBJ2-3, with 8 bases fitting TRBD2. The CDR3 is made up of 17 amino acids. Germline assignment: CDR1 MDHEN and CDR2 SYDVKM. The J segment lost 5 bases and the V segment lost 2 bases, leaving 12 bases of the junction unmatched. The CDR3 region is CASSLPDSGIKGDTQYF. CDR3 nucleotides: TGTGCCAGCAGTTTACCGGATAGCGGGATTAAGGGAGATACGCAGTATTTT.

The chain uses TRBV13 and TRBJ2-5; a weak D match, TRBD2 (6 bases). The CDR3 runs 13 residues. CDR1 PRHDT and CDR2 FYEKMQ come from the germline V gene (reference sequence). V was trimmed by 4 bases and J by 3 bases, leaving 9 bases between them. The CDR3 DNA sequence: TGTGCCAGCAGCTGGGGACTTAAAGAGACCCAGTACTTC. Translation gives CASSWGLKETQYF. Drawing the rest from reference TRBV13 and TRBJ2-5, the complete variable domain is AAGVIQSPRHLIKEKRETATLKCYPIPRHDTVYWYQQGPGQDPQFLISFYEKMQSDKGSIPDRFSAQQFSDYHSELNMSSLELGDSALYFCASSWGLKETQYFGPGTRLLVL.

The V call is TRBV7-2, the J call TRBJ1-2; D gene uncertain. The CDR3 contains 14 residues. Germline V gene data show CDR1 as SGHTA and CDR2 as FQGNSA. The ends were cut back, 5 bases at V and 5 bases at J, with 15 bases in the middle. CDR3 protein: CASSLGAAPYGYTF. As DNA, the CDR3 is TGTGCCAGCAGCCTCGGCGCGGCCCCGTATGGCTACACCTTC.

Worth noting for this clone: This sample includes further DNA sequences coding for the same CDR3. The V gene is TRBV7-9, the J gene TRBJ1-1; a possible D gene is TRBD1 (6 bases). Germline CDR1 reads SEHNR; CDR2 reads FQNEAQ (reference sequence). The CDR3 loop spans 14 amino acids. V gave up 4 bases and J gave up 2 bases, with 11 bases separating them. The CDR3 DNA follows: TGTGCCAGCAGCTCCGACAGGTTAAACACTGAAGCTTTCTTT. This translates into CASSSDRLNTEAFF. The full variable domain, its missing parts supplied by reference TRBV7-9 and TRBJ1-1, is DTGVSQNPRHKITKRGQNVTFRCDPISEHNRLYWYRQTLGQGPEFLTYFQNEAQLEKSRLLSDRFSAERPKGSFSTLEIQRTEQGDSAMYLCASSSDRLNTEAFFGQGTRLTVV.